These T cell receptor beta chains were read from a single sample in a study of tumor-infiltrating lymphocytes in primary liver carcinoma. Each CDR3 protein is one row after TCRdb ran MiXCR on the multiplex PCR reads. This sample has approximately 80,000 distinct CDR3 sequences; 69% occur once, and the top ten carry roughly 28%. The sample was tumor-adjacent normal liver tissue. These receptors were obtained from a man aged 35-49 years with primary liver carcinoma and hepatitis B virus infection. CDR3s include the opening cysteine and the closing phenylalanine or tryptophan. Fields, in order: J gene, D gene, clone size, V gene, CDR3 DNA, CDR3 protein. A D gene is named only where the DNA matches it firmly. The size of a clone is reported for some rows only, either as once, few or many, or as a class for expanded clones.

TRBJ2-3	TRBD2	-	TRBV6-6	TGTGCCAGAAGCGTCCTAGCGGGAGGGGGTCCAGATACGCAGTATTTT	CARSVLAGGGPDTQYF
TRBJ2-5	-	few	TRBV10-3	TGTGCCAGCTCGAGCGGAGATGCCCAGTACTTC	CASSSGDAQYF
TRBJ1-1	-	medium-sized	TRBV11-2	TGTGCCAGCAGCCGCCGGGTTTCACAGGGTAGTAACACTGAAGCTTTCTTT	CASSRRVSQGSNTEAFF
TRBJ2-7	-	-	TRBV29-1	TGCAGCGGCACAGGTCTGGAGCAGTACTTC	CSGTGLEQYF
TRBJ1-5	-	-	TRBV28	TGTGCCAGCAGTGCCGGGGGTAGGAACAATCAGCCCCAGCATTTT	CASSAGGRNNQPQHF
TRBJ1-3	-	-	TRBV12-3/TRBV12-4	TGTGCCAGCTCGGCGAACATCATATGTTTT	CASSANIICF
TRBJ2-7	-	many	TRBV30	TGTGCCTGGAGTTTAGGCAGGGGCTACGAGCAGTACTTC	CAWSLGRGYEQYF
TRBJ1-4	-	-	TRBV10-2	TGCGCCAGTAAGGACCCGTGGGGTAATGAAAGACTGTTTTTT	CASKDPWGNERLFF
TRBJ2-1	-	-	TRBV10-2	TGCGCCACCAGCCACGGGTACAATGAGCAGTTCTTC	CATSHGYNEQFF
TRBJ2-7	TRBD2	many	TRBV10-3	TGTGCCACGGGTGGGCGGGAGGACGAGCAGTACTTC	CATGGREDEQYF
TRBJ2-7	-	-	TRBV7-8	TGTGCCAACAGCGTATTCGCAGGGCACGAGCAGTACTTC	CANSVFAGHEQYF
TRBJ2-5	TRBD2	-	TRBV4-3	TGCGCCAGCAGCCAAGCGGCTAGCGGGAGGGCCCTGGAGACCCAGTACTTC	CASSQAASGRALETQYF
TRBJ1-4	TRBD1	-	TRBV6-9	TGTGTCAGCAGGGGACAGCGGTTCGAAAAACTGTTTTTT	CVSRGQRFEKLFF
TRBJ2-7	TRBD2	-	TRBV6-6	TGTGTCAGCAGACTAGCTGGAGGGCCTAGCAAGCAGTACTTC	CVSRLAGGPSKQYF
TRBJ1-2	-	-	TRBV4-1	TGCGCCGGCAGCCAAGATTACAGAGACTATGGTTACACCTTC	CAGSQDYRDYGYTF
TRBJ1-5	TRBD1	many	TRBV7-9	TGTGCCAGCGAGGGGGCACGAGATCAGCCCCAGCATTTT	CASEGARDQPQHF
TRBJ2-7	TRBD1	-	TRBV6-1	TGTGCCAGTAGTGAGTCGACAGGGGTGGGTGAGCAGTACTTC	CASSESTGVGEQYF
TRBJ2-7	-	-	TRBV29-1	TGCAGCGTCGAAGAAGAAGGGGATGGGAGCTACGAGCAGTACTTC	CSVEEEGDGSYEQYF
TRBJ2-3	-	few	TRBV14	TGTGCCAGCAGCGCCCAGGGAGATACGCAGTATTTT	CASSAQGDTQYF
TRBJ2-7	-	-	TRBV4-3	TGTGCCAGCAGCCCTGGGACGTCCGGCGCCGAGCAGTACTTC	CASSPGTSGAEQYF
TRBJ2-7	-	few	TRBV4-3	TGCGCCAGCAGCCAGGATCTGGAGACTCCCTATGAGCAGTACTTC	CASSQDLETPYEQYF
TRBJ2-7	-	-	TRBV5-4	TGTGCCAGCAGCTTGACAGGGATGTTGGTAGGCGAGCGGTACTTC	CASSLTGMLVGERYF
TRBJ2-1	TRBD2	-	TRBV6-5	TGTGACAGCAGTCGTAGTAGCGGGAGATATAATGAGCAGCTCTTC	CDSSRSSGRYNEQLF
TRBJ2-5	-	-	TRBV29-1	TGCAACGTTGAAGGACCCGGGCACTTCCGAGAGACCCAGTACTTC	CNVEGPGHFRETQYF
TRBJ2-2	-	-	TRBV4-1	TGCGCCAGCAGCCAAGGACAAGGCGGGGAGCTGTTTTTT	CASSQGQGGELFF
TRBJ2-3	-	-	TRBV12-3/TRBV12-4	TGTGTCAGCAGCTCCCTGGCTGGGGAGTATTTT	CVSSSLAGEYF
TRBJ2-5	-	many	TRBV11-2	TGTGCCAGCAGCTTAGTCAGTGGGGGCAGTCGGCAAGAGACCCAGTACTTC	CASSLVSGGSRQETQYF
TRBJ2-2	-	-	TRBV11-2	TGTGTCAGCAGCTTAGTCAGACGGGGCACCGGGGAGCTGTTTTTT	CVSSLVRRGTGELFF
TRBJ1-6	-	many	TRBV7-9	TGTGCCAGTACCCAGGAGTCGGGTTCACCCCTCCACTTT	CASTQESGSPLHF
TRBJ1-1	-	-	TRBV29-1	TGCAGCGTCGGGACGGGGAACACCGAAGCTTTCTTT	CSVGTGNTEAFF
TRBJ2-1	TRBD2	-	TRBV29-1	TGCAGCGGGGGGGGGAGCGGCTCCTACAATGAGCAGTTCTTC	CSGGGSGSYNEQFF
TRBJ2-4	-	once	TRBV11-2	TGTGCCGGCATCTTGGCAGGGTTGTACATTCAGTACTTC	CAGILAGLYIQYF
TRBJ1-2	-	-	TRBV5-1	TGCGCCAGCAGCTTGCTGTCGGACTATGGCTTCACCTTC	CASSLLSDYGFTF
TRBJ2-2	-	once	TRBV11-1	TGTGCCTGTAGCTTAGTACGTTTCAGGGAGCTGTTTTTT	CACSLVRFRELFF
TRBJ2-1	-	many	TRBV7-8	TGTGCCAGCAGGAGGGGGAGTTTCAAGAATGAGCAGTTCTTC	CASRRGSFKNEQFF
TRBJ2-7	-	-	TRBV29-1	TGCAGCGTTGCACGTGTTCCCTCCTACGAGCAATACTTC	CSVARVPSYEQYF
TRBJ2-7	-	-	TRBV6-5	TGTGCCAGCAGGGGGGCAAGGGCCCCCTATGAGCGGTACTTC	CASRGARAPYERYF
TRBJ2-2	-	-	TRBV6-1	TGTACCAGCAATGGGAGGACAGACACCGGGGAGCTGTTTTTT	CTSNGRTDTGELFF
TRBJ2-3	-	many	TRBV29-1	TGCAGCGTTGAACCGACAGGCACAGATACGCAGTATTTT	CSVEPTGTDTQYF
TRBJ2-6	-	-	TRBV4-2	TGTGTCAGCAGTCAAGATAGAGCGTCTGGGGCCAACGTCCTGACTTTC	CVSSQDRASGANVLTF
TRBJ1-6	-	-	TRBV12-3/TRBV12-4	TGTGCCAACTCATTGGGGAGGAATTCACCCCTCCACTTT	CANSLGRNSPLHF
TRBJ2-7	TRBD1	few	TRBV14	TGTGCCAGCAGCCGGGGACAGGGAGTCATCCGGCGGTACTTC	CASSRGQGVIRRYF